This T cell receptor (beta chain) appears in the sequencing data of a study of cytomegalovirus exposure and HLA in healthy donors (dated by TCRdb to between 2016 and 2019). In the study overall: According to an earlier analysis of 587 of the donors, 200 million or so T cells yielded 117 million unique TCR beta sequences and 276 Gb of sequence data. Approximately 300 gigabases of sequencing data and 70 million to 100 million unique TCR sequences made up an early release that covered 640 HLA-typed donors. Among the roughly 400 genotyped donors, about 83% belonged to the genetic ancestry cluster associated with self-reported Caucasian donors. The aim of the study was to test whether cataloging public T cell receptors could identify signatures of past pathogen exposure. The study used immunosequencing to profile the T cell repertoires of hundreds of subjects and linked those repertoires to cytomegalovirus serostatus. A separate validation cohort of roughly 130 different subjects was used in addition to the 666-subject first cohort. The study combined high-throughput TCR immunosequencing, statistical association of individual TCRs with disease status, and machine learning to predict cytomegalovirus infection status. To study patterns of TCR occurrence, a later analysis re-analyzed previously published TCR beta repertoires from 700 or so donors and added high-resolution HLA genotyping. In the later analysis, no new phenotypic data were used to find candidate immune exposures; instead, reliance was placed on TCR beta sequences and their occurrence across donors. An earlier analysis of about 600 of the donors used high-throughput TCR beta sequencing to judge whether each TCR beta V gene segment behaved as functional or pseudogenic. Donor age, sex, ethnicity and CMV serostatus were collected together with the repertoire data. Genome-wide SNP genotypes for about 60% of the roughly 700 donors were used in a later genetic analysis, which treated that subset as a discovery cohort. All discovery cohort repertoires had been generated on a single sequencing platform. Class I and class II HLA loci were covered by the typing at four-digit resolution. The number of typed donors differed by locus: about 629-630 for A, B, C, DRB1 and DQB1; 500 to 550 for DQA1; approximately 610 for DPA1; and some 430 for DPB1. Roughly five DR-DQ haplotypes were treated as single units for association and clustering because of strong linkage in the cohort. On average, roughly 250,000 unique TCR beta nucleotide sequences were sequenced per donor among 398 genotyped donors of the cohort, with roughly a sixth of those sequences being non-productive. Overall study results and their limits: The presence/absence analyses assumed that sequencing depth was roughly uniform across donors, and that assumption may not be true. The study gave a list of about 170 TCR beta chains associated with cytomegalovirus. Compared with the approximately 720-donor mean, donors in an Asian-associated ancestry cluster had fewer N-insertions in productive TCRs, according to a later genetic analysis. Three of the identified cytomegalovirus-associated TCR beta chains were confirmed in vitro to be specific for cytomegalovirus antigens. The 87-base-pair reads could not distinguish some IMGT-functional V segments, including TRBV6-2 and TRBV6-3, so those segments were excluded. Correlated functional status among segregating V segments might reflect linkage disequilibrium, but an unknown experimental factor could not be ruled out. In a later analysis, HLA-associated TCR beta chains were found to be more clonally expanded and to have lower generation probabilities than equally common non-associated chains. A later analysis associated around 16,000 TCR beta sequences with specific HLA alleles at a false discovery rate of 0.05. It was suggested by the authors that the approach could potentially be generalized to other disease states and immunological phenotypes. In both the original and validation cohorts, the classifier was reported to diagnose cytomegalovirus status with high specificity and sensitivity. A further reported finding was that TCR beta sequences accurately predicted the HLA-A and HLA-B alleles for most subjects in the first cohort. An earlier analysis of approximately 540 of the donors showed that most TCR beta V segments appeared in productive rearrangements either about 87% or about 30% of the time, which broadly matched IMGT annotations. V-gene and J-gene trimming of TCR beta chains was associated with a missense DCLRE1C variant in a later genetic analysis, and the association was replicated in an independent cohort. The earlier analysis of nearly 600 of the donors excluded some 15 rarely observed V segments, including chromosome 9 orphons, because counts were too low. In a later analysis, the rate of TCR association differed among HLA loci, with DRB1 alleles having the most associated TCRs and HLA-C alleles having the fewest. CMV serostatus was the only immune exposure information available for the cohort. Because HLA typing was missing for some donors at each locus, association tests included only the typed subset. Most TCR sequences were seen in very few donors, while some public TCRs were found in many individuals. The sequencing pipeline was judged likely to have produced a cluster of highly shared sequence variants as a technical artifact. In this cohort, only TCR beta chains were sequenced, and detectable features were limited by the absence of alpha or paired-chain data. When HLA alleles, especially DR and DQ, strongly co-occurred, attributing TCR associations to individual alleles was difficult. A later analysis found that most CMV-associated TCR beta chains appeared HLA-restricted, with HLA associations seemingly driven largely by CMV exposure. According to a later analysis, parvovirus B19, influenza, CMV and Epstein-Barr virus appeared linked to several top co-occurrence clusters.

Remarks on this clone: The antigen it recognizes is unknown. Base qualities were left out, and no much larger clone turns up one base away.

The junction carries 18 bases between V and J, which are trimmed by 2 bases and 3 bases respectively. The germline V gene supplies CDR1 SGHTS and CDR2 YDEGEE. Its CDR3 holds 17 amino acids, cysteine through phenylalanine. The retained sequence is limited to the CDR3, 51 bases, with the frame set at the first base. Library preparation used the immunoSEQ multiplex PCR assay. For the multiplex PCR, a mixture combining 60 forward primers for TCR Vbeta segments and 13 reverse primers for TCR Jbeta segments was used. The CDR3 region of rearranged TCR beta genes was amplified from genomic DNA by a multiplex PCR assay. The amplified TCR beta libraries were sequenced on the Illumina HiSeq System as 87-base-pair reads. The original pipeline was this. Across the roughly 700 repertoires, a later analysis counted some 81 million unique TCR beta chains, around 11 million of which were shared by at least two donors. A nearest-neighbor algorithm error-corrected the raw reads and collapsed the reads into unique sequences, merging closely related sequences to remove PCR and sequencing errors. Alignment of CDR3 sequences to IMGT reference sequences was used to assign V, D and J gene segments. Each retained sequence needed at least a six-nucleotide match to both a V gene segment and a J gene segment. Rearrangements were called productive when the CDR3 lacked stop codons and stayed in frame with V and J; all others were non-productive. Following IMGT convention, CDR3 was defined as the stretch from the second conserved V-encoded cysteine to the conserved J-encoded phenylalanine. The earlier analysis of a few hundred of the donors excluded any sequence lacking an unambiguous match to a single V gene segment. An earlier analysis of under 750 of the donors called V segments functional above 56.7% productive rearrangements and segregating when the between-donor standard deviation exceeded 5%. A statistical classification framework was built for diagnosing cytomegalovirus status from the catalog of TCR beta chain sequences. In a later analysis, TCR nucleotide sequences were compared against IMGT/GENE-DB human TR gene sequences so that V and J genes could be assigned. A later analysis assigned CDR3 sequences and most-parsimonious VDJ recombination scenarios with the TCRdist pipeline. A later analysis defined each TCR beta chain by its CDR3 amino acid sequence plus V-gene family, and excluded reads lacking a unique V-gene family. A later analysis removed 600 or so highly shared, low-generation-probability nucleotide sequences to deal with suspected cross-contamination and a sequencing artifact. In a later analysis, a clonal expansion index was calculated for each public chain from normalized within-repertoire ranks of inferred template counts. A later analysis computed generation probabilities with a VDJ recombination model fitted to out-of-frame rearrangements, and checked the results against IGoR. In a later analysis, TCR-TCR, TCR-HLA and TCR-CMV co-occurrence was scored with hypergeometric tests, and a repertoire-size bias correction was applied to TCR pairs. A later analysis estimated false discovery rates by permuting HLA or CMV assignments 20 times. In a later analysis, co-occurring TCRs were grouped with DBSCAN, and TCRdist sequence similarity was added when clustering was performed within HLA-allele-positive subsets. Co-occurrence clustering excluded repertoires with fewer than 30,000 or more than 120,000 public chains, plus five with anomalous nucleotide sharing. TCRdb's version of the immuneACCESS table is confined to in-frame rearrangements and falls short of the full clone set. An unresolved V gene accounts for under half of the shortfall where checked; the remainder is of unknown origin. The V and J calls and clone size are taken from that table; D and trimming were inferred from the DNA. This sample lists roughly 86,000 clones; approximately 79% were detected once. The ten largest clones represent about 6% of the sample.

The cohort was made up of roughly 670 healthy bone marrow donors. All cohort members were sampled while nominally healthy, although unrecorded immune exposures were likely present. The donor was CMV seronegative and was included in the group of a few hundred seronegative cohort members. Every donor gave a peripheral blood sample, and the peripheral blood mononuclear cells from that sample were used for TCR beta sequencing. The Qiagen DNeasy Blood Extraction Kit was used to extract genomic DNA from the blood cell samples. The chain links TRBV5-8 with TRBJ1-5; the D gene lacks a confident call. The sample was PBMCs. The clonotype was recovered from a female donor in good health and CMV-seronegative. The CDR3 protein: CASSLSFGGTLNQPQHF. The nucleotide sequence is TGTGCCAGCAGCTTATCTTTTGGCGGTACACTCAATCAGCCCCAGCATTTT. Reference TRBV5-8 and TRBJ1-5 genes cover what lies past the CDR3, so the full variable domain is EAGVTQSPTHLIKTRGQQATLRCSPISGHTSVYWYQQALGLGLQFLLWYDEGEERNRGNFPPRFSGRQFPNYSSELNVNALELEDSALYLCASSLSFGGTLNQPQHFGDGTRLSIL.